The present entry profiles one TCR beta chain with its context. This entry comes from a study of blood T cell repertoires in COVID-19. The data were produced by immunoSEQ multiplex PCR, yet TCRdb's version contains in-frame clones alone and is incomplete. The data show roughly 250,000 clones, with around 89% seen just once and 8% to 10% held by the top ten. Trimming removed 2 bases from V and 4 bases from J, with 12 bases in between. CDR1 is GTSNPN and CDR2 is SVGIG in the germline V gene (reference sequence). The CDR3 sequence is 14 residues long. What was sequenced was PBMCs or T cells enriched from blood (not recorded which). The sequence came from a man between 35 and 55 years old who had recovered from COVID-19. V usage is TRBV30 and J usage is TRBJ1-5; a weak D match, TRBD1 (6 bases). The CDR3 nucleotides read TGTGCCTGGAGTCCCAGCAGGGGAAATCAGCCCCAGCATTTT. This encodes CAWSPSRGNQPQHF.